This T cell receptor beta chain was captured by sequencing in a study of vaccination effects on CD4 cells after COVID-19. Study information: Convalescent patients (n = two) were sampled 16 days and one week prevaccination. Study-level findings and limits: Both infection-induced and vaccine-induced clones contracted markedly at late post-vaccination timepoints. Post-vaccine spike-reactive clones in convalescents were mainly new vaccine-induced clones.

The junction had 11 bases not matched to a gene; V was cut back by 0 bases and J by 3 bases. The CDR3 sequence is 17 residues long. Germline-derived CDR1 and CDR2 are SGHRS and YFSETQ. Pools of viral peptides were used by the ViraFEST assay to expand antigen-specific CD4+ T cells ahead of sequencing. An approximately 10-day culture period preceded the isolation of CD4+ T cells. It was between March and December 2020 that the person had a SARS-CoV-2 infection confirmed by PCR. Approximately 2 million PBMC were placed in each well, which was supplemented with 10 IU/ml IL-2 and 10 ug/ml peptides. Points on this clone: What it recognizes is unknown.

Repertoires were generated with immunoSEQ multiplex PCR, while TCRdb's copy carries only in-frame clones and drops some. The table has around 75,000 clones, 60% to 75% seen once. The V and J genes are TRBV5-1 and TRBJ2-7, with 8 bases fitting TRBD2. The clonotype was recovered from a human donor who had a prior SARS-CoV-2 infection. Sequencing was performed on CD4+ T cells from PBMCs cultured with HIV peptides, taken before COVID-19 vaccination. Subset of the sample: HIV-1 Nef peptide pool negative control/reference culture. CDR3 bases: TGCGCCAGCAGCTTGGAACGGGGGGGTAGTAAGGTCTACGAGCAGTACTTC. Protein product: CASSLERGGSKVYEQYF.